One and the same sample provided the 10 T cell receptor beta chains below, sequenced in a study of T cell responses to AZD1222 COVID-19 vaccine. Sequenced by immunoSEQ multiplex PCR; TCRdb stores in-frame clones only, minus some. This sample has 110,000 or so clones, with around 90% found just once. Sequencing was performed on peripheral blood, taken 28 days after the second AZD1222 dose. The receptor set was obtained from an adult who received the AZD1222 COVID-19 vaccine.

J is TRBJ2-7 and V is TRBV30; D unclear. The V and J ends lost 0 bases and 6 bases respectively, with 9 bases between them. Germline CDR1 is GTSNPN and CDR2 is SVGIG (reference sequence). CDR3 length: 12 residues. CDR3 in DNA: TGTGCCTGGAGTGTAATGGGGTCCGAGCAGTACTTC. Its translation is CAWSVMGSEQYF.

The V and J genes are TRBV28 and TRBJ2-2, with 9 bases identical to TRBD1. Trimming removed 5 bases from V and 1 base from J; junction bases left unmatched: 2. The length of the CDR3 is 15 residues. Germline V gene lookup returns CDR1 MDHEN and CDR2 SYDVKM. CDR3 sequence (DNA): TGTGCCAGCAGTCCGGGACAGGGGAACACCGGGGAGCTGTTTTTT. Amino acids: CASSPGQGNTGELFF.

This clone was seen once. The chain couples TRBV7-9 to TRBJ1-4, with a tentative D call TRBD1 (5 bases). The length of the CDR3 is 16 residues. Trimming removed 1 base at V and 10 bases at J, with 19 bases between. Germline V CDR1 and CDR2: SEHNR, FQNEAQ (reference sequence). The CDR3 loop reads CASSLVLGRPDGKLFF. In DNA form, the CDR3 reads TGTGCCAGCAGCTTAGTTCTGGGACGGCCTGACGGAAAACTGTTTTTT.

The chain recombines TRBV7-9 with TRBJ1-5; D uncertain. The CDR3 covers 16 residues. Trimming shortened V by 5 bases and J by 0 bases, and 14 bases separated the two germline ends. The germline V gene has CDR1 SEHNR and CDR2 FQNEAQ (reference sequence). CDR3 sequence reads: CASSPGSGDSNQPQHF. The DNA for the CDR3 is TGTGCCAGCAGCCCCGGCAGCGGGGATAGCAATCAGCCCCAGCATTTT.

The rearrangement links TRBV15 to TRBJ1-1; D remains ambiguous. Trimming took 3 bases from V and 3 from J, leaving 8 bases between them. In germline, CDR1 is LNHNV, CDR2 YYDKDF (reference sequence). The CDR3 runs to 13 residues. The CDR3 loop is CATSSGYDTEAFF. CDR3 nucleotides: TGTGCCACCAGCAGCGGGTATGACACTGAAGCTTTCTTT.

V gene TRBV5-1 combines with J gene TRBJ1-1, with 7 bases lining up with TRBD1. CDR3 length equals 16 residues. V was clipped by 0 bases and J by 3 bases; unmatched bases: 8. Germline V gene sequence: CDR1 SGHRS, CDR2 YFSETQ. The CDR3 region has the DNA TGCGCCAGCAGCTTGGCCCCCGGGACAGAATACACTGAAGCTTTCTTT. This translates into CASSLAPGTEYTEAFF.

This sequence joins TRBV5-1 and TRBJ2-7, with 9 bases fitting TRBD2. This CDR3 is 16 amino acids long. The junction had 4 bases not matched to a gene; V was cut back by 0 bases and J by 0 bases. Germline-derived CDR1 and CDR2 are SGHRS and YFSETQ. This chain's CDR3 is CASSLGLAGISYEQYF. The CDR3 bases are TGCGCCAGCAGCTTGGGGCTAGCGGGAATCTCCTACGAGCAGTACTTC.

CDR3 DNA: TGTGCCATCAGTGGTACGGGGACCCCCTCTGGGGAGCTGTTTTTT. It translates to CAISGTGTPSGELFF. The chain has TRBV10-3 and TRBJ2-2; D could derive from TRBD1 or TRBD2 (5 bases each). The CDR3 consists of 15 residues. Between the trimmed V and J ends, which lost 4 bases and 8 bases, there was a span of 17 bases. Germline values: CDR1 ENHRY, CDR2 SYGVKD.

The chain recombines TRBV28 with TRBJ1-5, with D possibly being TRBD1 (5 bases). The length of the CDR3 is 19 residues. V lost 3 bases to trimming and J lost 0 bases, with 21 bases between them. The germline CDR1 and CDR2 sequences are MDHEN and SYDVKM. The chain's CDR3 is CASSFGLVRTSGSNQPQHF. CDR3 bases: TGTGCCAGCAGTTTCGGATTGGTCCGGACATCGGGTAGCAATCAGCCCCAGCATTTT.

CDR3 amino acids: CAWGAVGAADTQYF. CDR3 nucleotides: TGTGCCTGGGGAGCGGTGGGGGCGGCGGATACGCAGTATTTT. The V gene is TRBV30, the J gene TRBJ2-3; a possible D gene is TRBD1 (6 bases). The V end lost 5 bases, the J end lost 6 bases, and 18 bases lay between the germline ends. In germline, CDR1 is GTSNPN, CDR2 SVGIG (reference sequence). The CDR3 consists of 14 residues. Supplemented by reference TRBV30 and TRBJ2-3, the full variable domain reads SQTIHQWPATLVQPVGSPLSLECTVEGTSNPNLYWYRQAAGRGLQLLFYSVGIGQISSEVPQNLSASRPQDRQFILSSKKLLLSDSGFYLCAWGAVGAADTQYFGPGTRLTVL.